This T cell receptor beta chain was identified during a study of T cell repertoires in cytomegalovirus infection. Study summary: CMV infection plus the matching HLA type was flagged by public TCR beta signatures. Study results and limitations: Frequencies of public TCR beta families were cumulated, and this identified carriers of CMV plus the relevant HLA. CMV-specific TCR beta clonotypes restricted by HLA-C were the ones dominating the ex vivo response.

TCRdb reprocessed the reads via MiXCR and lists one record per CDR3 protein. The sample holds roughly 600,000 distinct CDR3 sequences, approximately 24% seen once. Remarks on this clonotype: What it binds is not known.

The CDR3 runs to 13 residues. V was pared by 7 bases and J by 4 bases, with 4 bases of the junction left unmatched. CDR1 and CDR2 from the germline V gene are LNHDA and SQIVND (reference sequence). The sequencing sample was made of CD8+ T cells from PBMCs. This receptor was identified in a human donor in good health (CMV status not recorded). Some clones in this sample may be carry-over from other donors' samples. V is TRBV19 and J is TRBJ1-5; 7 positions agree with TRBD1. This CDR3 reads CASTGQLNQPQHF. CDR3 sequence (DNA): TGTGCCAGTACGGGACAGCTTAATCAGCCCCAGCATTTT.